This T cell receptor (beta chain) was obtained from a study of blood T cell repertoires in COVID-19. Overall study: Acute-phase and convalescent COVID-19 samples originated in the United States, Italy and Spain. PBMCs, B-cell-depleted T cells, or T cells were the source of the cDNA or gDNA that made up the material.

Deletions cut 3 bases from V and 4 bases from J, with 9 bases between. The CDR3 runs to 13 residues. The germline V gene encodes CDR1 LGHDT and CDR2 YNNKEL (reference sequence). Original handling: Nucleated cell counts were estimated from reference gene primer amplification. The method was immunoSEQ multiplex PCR; TCRdb's version includes in-frame clones alone and lacks a portion of them. That table is the source of V, J and clone size, and D and trimming were worked out from the DNA. Of around 270,000 clones in the sample, around 86% are singletons; the top ten hold around 9.5%. V gene TRBV3-1 (or the pseudogene TRBV3-2) combines with J gene TRBJ1-1, with no clear D. Sequenced: peripheral blood. The clonotype comes from a man aged 35-49 years who had recovered from COVID-19. CDR3 bases: TGTGCCAGCAGCCACAGCGTTACCACTGAAGCTTTCTTT. Its translation is CASSHSVTTEAFF.